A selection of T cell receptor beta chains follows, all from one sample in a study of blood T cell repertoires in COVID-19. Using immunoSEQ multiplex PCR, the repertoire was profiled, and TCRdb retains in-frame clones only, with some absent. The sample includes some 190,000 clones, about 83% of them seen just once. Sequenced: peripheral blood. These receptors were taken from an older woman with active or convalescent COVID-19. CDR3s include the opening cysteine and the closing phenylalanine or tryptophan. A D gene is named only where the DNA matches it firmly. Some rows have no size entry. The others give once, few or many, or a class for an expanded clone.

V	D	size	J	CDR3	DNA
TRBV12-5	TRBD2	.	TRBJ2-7	CASGLNPLATYFYEQYF	TGTGCTAGTGGTTTGAACCCACTAGCGACCTACTTCTACGAGCAGTACTTC
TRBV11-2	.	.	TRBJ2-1	CASSSDPAGEQFF	TGTGCCAGCAGCTCTGACCCAGCGGGTGAGCAGTTCTTC
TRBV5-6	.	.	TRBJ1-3	CASSRAGTRGNTIYF	TGTGCCAGCAGCCGGGCCGGGACACGAGGAAACACCATATATTTT
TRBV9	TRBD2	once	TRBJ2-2	CASNLAGTNTGELFF	TGTGCCAGCAACCTAGCGGGAACGAACACCGGGGAGCTGTTTTTT
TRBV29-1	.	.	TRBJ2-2	CSVAGFQGELFF	TGCAGCGTTGCAGGGTTTCAAGGGGAGCTGTTTTTT
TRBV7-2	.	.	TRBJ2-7	CASSLVANRVHEQYF	TGTGCCAGCAGCTTAGTCGCGAACAGGGTCCACGAGCAGTACTTC
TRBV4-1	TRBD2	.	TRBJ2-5	CASSPLGLAAETQYF	TGCGCCAGCAGCCCTCTAGGACTAGCAGCGGAGACCCAGTACTTC
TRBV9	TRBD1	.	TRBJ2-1	CASSPGQGRYNEQFF	TGTGCCAGCAGCCCTGGACAGGGCAGATACAATGAGCAGTTCTTC
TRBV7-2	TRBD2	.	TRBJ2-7	CASSYGLAGEQYF	TGTGCCAGCAGCTACGGACTAGCGGGAGAGCAGTACTTC
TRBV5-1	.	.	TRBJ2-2	CASSQFRSSDTGELFF	TGCGCCAGCAGCCAGTTCAGATCGAGCGACACCGGGGAGCTGTTTTTT
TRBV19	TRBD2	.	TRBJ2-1	CASSIGGGTRASPQFF	TGTGCCAGTAGTATAGGGGGGGGGACTAGGGCCTCGCCGCAGTTCTTC
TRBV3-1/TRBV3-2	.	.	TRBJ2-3	CASSQDPSGTDTQYF	TGTGCCAGCAGCCAAGATCCCTCGGGAACAGATACGCAGTATTTT
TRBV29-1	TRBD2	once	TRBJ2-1	CSVEELAGGAGEQFF	TGCAGCGTTGAAGAGTTAGCGGGAGGGGCGGGTGAGCAGTTCTTC
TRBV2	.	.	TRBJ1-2	CASSEEGGGLWRAGYTF	TGTGCCAGCAGTGAAGAGGGAGGGGGTCTCTGGCGTGCTGGCTACACCTTC
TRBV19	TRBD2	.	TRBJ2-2	CASSIALAGVNTGELFF	TGTGCCAGTAGTATAGCCCTAGCGGGAGTGAACACCGGGGAGCTGTTTTTT
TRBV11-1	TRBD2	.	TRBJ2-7	CASSFLWEGPHEQYF	TGTGCCAGCAGCTTTCTGTGGGAGGGCCCCCACGAGCAGTACTTC
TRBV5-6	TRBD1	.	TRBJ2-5	CASSFGTGAQYF	TGTGCCAGCAGCTTCGGGACAGGGGCCCAGTACTTC
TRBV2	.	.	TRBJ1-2	CASSEVGSGGYTF	TGTGCCAGCAGTGAAGTCGGGTCGGGTGGCTACACCTTC
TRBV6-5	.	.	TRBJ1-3	CASGGGAAIYF	TGTGCCAGCGGGGGGGGCGCAGCCATATATTTT
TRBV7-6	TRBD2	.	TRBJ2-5	CASSQEGTRQETQYF	TGTGCCAGCAGCCAAGAGGGGACTAGACAAGAGACCCAGTACTTC
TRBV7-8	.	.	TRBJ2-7	CASSSWTGWEVRRGIYEQYF	TGTGCCAGCAGCTCGTGGACAGGTTGGGAGGTTCGTCGTGGGATCTACGAGCAGTACTTC
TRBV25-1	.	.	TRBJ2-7	CASSELTGSEQYF	TGTGCCAGCAGTGAGCTGACGGGGTCCGAGCAGTACTTC
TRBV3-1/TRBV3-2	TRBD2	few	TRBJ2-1	CASSQSGTSQYNEQFF	TGTGCCAGCAGCCAATCCGGGACTAGCCAATACAATGAGCAGTTCTTC
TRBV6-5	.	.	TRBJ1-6	CASVRNRDNSPLHF	TGTGCCAGCGTGAGGAACCGCGATAATTCACCCCTCCACTTT
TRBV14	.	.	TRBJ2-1	CASSPLVGSYNEQFF	TGTGCCAGCAGCCCACTAGTCGGGTCCTACAATGAGCAGTTCTTC
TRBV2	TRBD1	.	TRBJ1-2	CASRPGQGVYGYTF	TGTGCCAGCAGGCCGGGACAGGGTGTATATGGCTACACCTTC
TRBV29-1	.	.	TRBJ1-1	CSVEAGYTEAFF	TGCAGCGTTGAGGCAGGGTACACTGAAGCTTTCTTT
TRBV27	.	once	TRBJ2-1	CASSYGSSYNEQFF	TGTGCCAGCAGTTACGGGAGCTCCTACAATGAGCAGTTCTTC
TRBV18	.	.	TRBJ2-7	CASSDFRSSYEQYF	TGTGCCAGCTCAGATTTTCGGAGCTCCTACGAGCAGTACTTC
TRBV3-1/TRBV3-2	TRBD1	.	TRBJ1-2	CASRPTGGNGYTF	TGTGCCAGCAGACCGACAGGGGGTAATGGCTACACCTTC
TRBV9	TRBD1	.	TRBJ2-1	CASSVEAPTGGNEQFF	TGTGCCAGCAGCGTAGAAGCCCCCACAGGGGGTAATGAGCAGTTCTTC